This is a list of T cell receptor beta chains from one sample in a study of human T cells and chemical hapten exposure. TCRdb re-analysed the RACE reads in MiXCR, keeping a single row per CDR3 protein. The sample lists about 64,000 distinct CDR3 sequences, approximately 11% seen once, with approximately 2% in the top ten. This specimen was whole blood, taken in connection with sensitization to the hapten diphenylcyclopropenone (DPC). These receptor sequences come from a woman in her 30s with alopecia areata. Some clones in this sample may be carry-over from other donors' samples. CDR3s include the opening cysteine and the closing phenylalanine or tryptophan. The size entry is marked missing in some rows and otherwise reads once, few, many or a size class.

17,.,TRBV19,CASSMLWSGQGVYEQYF
14,.,TRBV9,CASSVGEVSYEQYF
15,many,TRBV6-2/TRBV6-3,CASRRRLAGDETQYF
14,few,TRBV7-2,CASSLGQGVGMAFF
15,.,TRBV4-1,CASSPVPAENTEAFF
14,few,TRBV7-9,CASTRGRDQETQYF
15,.,TRBV20-1,CSARDVVKDPGELFF
15,many,TRBV7-3,CASSRSGDGTDTQYF
15,few,TRBV2,CASSEWYGSTDEQFF
15,.,TRBV6-2/TRBV6-3,CASSYSSGTGDGYTF
13,few,TRBV29-1,CSTNSGRTGELFF
14,few,TRBV6-6,CASTEPRGIPEQYF
14,.,TRBV20-1,CSACRDSRTDTQYF
22,few,TRBV4-3,CASSQEATGTGRGEIAKNIQYF
16,.,TRBV6-2/TRBV6-3,CASSNDPGTTYNEQFF
13,many,TRBV5-1,CASSPDIGSPLHF
15,few,TRBV29-1,CSVDPTGASNQPQHF
13,many,TRBV29-1,CSVLKGGTDTQYF
13,.,TRBV30,CAWSVKQNQPQHF
14,many,TRBV6-1,CASRNQGPGLEQYF
15,.,TRBV6-1,CASRPIQRSKGIQYF
12,many,TRBV7-9,CASSVSKDTQYF
14,few,TRBV7-8,CASSFRDRNTEAFF
14,.,TRBV6-6,CASSPTLKAETQYF
16,many,TRBV6-2/TRBV6-3,CASSYGGLAGVYEQYF
15,.,TRBV3-1,CASSQGGGYDSPLHF
17,many,TRBV18,CASSPPSAAPSGNTIYF
14,few,TRBV7-2,CASSSSGRHTEAFF
15,many,TRBV28,CASSLPHSGAQPQHF
13,few,TRBV6-5,CASSLPGFTEAFF
15,many,TRBV7-2,CASSPQRGGRETQYF
11,.,TRBV29-1,CSVWGRWEQYF
12,.,TRBV6-5,CASSPSGYEQYF
13,many,TRBV12-3/TRBV12-4,CASSLDTWETQYF
15,.,TRBV6-6,CASSYGSRTKGELFF